A single sample is the source of the 8 T cell receptor beta chains below, sequenced in a study of blood T cell repertoires in COVID-19. Measured with immunoSEQ multiplex PCR; TCRdb has only the in-frame clones, and not every one. The sample carries roughly 200,000 clones, approximately 91% recorded once. The specimen sequenced was peripheral blood. The receptors originated from a man between 18 and 35 years old with active or convalescent COVID-19.

The chain couples TRBV12-3 or TRBV12-4 to TRBJ2-1; D gene unclear. The CDR3 covers 13 residues. V lost 1 base and J lost 7, with 8 bases in between. The CDR3 protein is CASSLGGFNEQFF. The CDR3 DNA is TGTGCCAGCAGTTTAGGCGGCTTTAATGAGCAGTTCTTC.

This chain uses TRBV7-8 with TRBJ1-3, with D hard to call. The V end was cut by 6 bases, the J end by 4 bases, with 7 bases between. Looked up from germline, CDR1 is SGHVS and CDR2 is FQNEAQ. The CDR3 totals 12 residues. Here the CDR3 DNA reads TGTGCCAGCAGTCCCCAGGGAAACACCATATATTTT. Protein: CASSPQGNTIYF.

The chain joins TRBV12-3 or TRBV12-4 to TRBJ2-3, with D uncertain. V lost 3 bases, J lost 4 bases, and 5 bases lay in between. This CDR3 contains 12 residues. CDR3 region: CASSFPADTQYF. The CDR3, as DNA: TGTGCCAGCAGTTTTCCCGCAGATACGCAGTATTTT.

This chain uses TRBV27 with TRBJ2-5, with 14 bases lining up with TRBD2. Looked up from germline, CDR1 is MNHEY and CDR2 is SMNVEV (reference sequence). The CDR3 covers 17 residues. Trimming removed 4 bases from V and 1 base from J; junction bases left unmatched: 5. CDR3 sequence: CASSSRTSGRFQETQYF. The CDR3 DNA follows: TGTGCCAGCAGTTCGAGGACTAGCGGGAGGTTCCAAGAGACCCAGTACTTC.

V and J are TRBV19 and TRBJ2-2; 9 bases are a match to TRBD2. Trimming at V came to 3 bases and at J to 4 bases, leaving 3 bases not matched to a gene. The germline CDR1 and CDR2 sequences are LNHDA and SQIVND (reference sequence). CDR3 length: 15 residues. The CDR3 loop reads CASSMSLAGTGELFF. The CDR3 DNA is TGTGCCAGTAGTATGTCACTAGCGGGCACCGGGGAGCTGTTTTTT.

The V and J genes are TRBV5-6 and TRBJ2-4; tentatively, D is TRBD2 (6 bases). Germline V CDR1 and CDR2: SGHDT, YYEEEE. This CDR3 comprises 15 residues. Deletions cut 4 bases from V and 0 bases from J, with 11 bases between. CDR3 in amino acids: CASSPPGLAKNIQYF. The CDR3 region has the DNA TGTGCCAGCAGCCCACCGGGACTAGCCAAAAACATTCAGTACTTC.

This chain's CDR3 is CASSSGDIYEQYF. As DNA, the CDR3 is TGTGCCAGCAGCTCGGGGGATATATACGAGCAGTACTTC. The rearrangement joins TRBV7-9 to TRBJ2-7; possibly TRBD2 for D (6 bases). Looked up from germline, CDR1 is SEHNR and CDR2 is FQNEAQ (reference sequence). The V gene lost 4 bases and the J gene lost 4 bases, with 11 bases spanning the gap. The CDR3 sequence is 13 residues long.

This chain uses TRBV7-8 with TRBJ1-1; no firm D call. V lost 3 bases, J lost 1 base, and 9 bases lay in between. CDR3 length equals 14 residues. From germline, CDR1 is SGHVS and CDR2 FQNEAQ. This CDR3 reads CASSLTGRNTEAFF. CDR3 DNA: TGTGCCAGCAGCTTGACCGGGAGGAACACTGAAGCTTTCTTT.